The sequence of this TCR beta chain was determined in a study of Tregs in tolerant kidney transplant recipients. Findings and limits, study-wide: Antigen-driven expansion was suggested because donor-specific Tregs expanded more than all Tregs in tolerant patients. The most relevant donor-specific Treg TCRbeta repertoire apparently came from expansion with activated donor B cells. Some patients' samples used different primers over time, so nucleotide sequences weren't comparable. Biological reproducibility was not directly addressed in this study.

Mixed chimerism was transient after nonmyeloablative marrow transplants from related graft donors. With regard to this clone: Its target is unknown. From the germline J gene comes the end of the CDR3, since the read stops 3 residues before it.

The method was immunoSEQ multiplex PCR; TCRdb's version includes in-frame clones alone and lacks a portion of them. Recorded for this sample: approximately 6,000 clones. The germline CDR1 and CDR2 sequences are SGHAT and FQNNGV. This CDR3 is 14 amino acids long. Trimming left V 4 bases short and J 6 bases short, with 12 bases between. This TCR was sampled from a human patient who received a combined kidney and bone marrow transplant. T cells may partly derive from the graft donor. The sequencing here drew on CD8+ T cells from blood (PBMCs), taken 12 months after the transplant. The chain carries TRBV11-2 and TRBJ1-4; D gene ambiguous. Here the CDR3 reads CASSSTDIDEKLFF. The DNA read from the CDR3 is TGTGCCAGCAGCTCAACAGATATTGATGAAAAA. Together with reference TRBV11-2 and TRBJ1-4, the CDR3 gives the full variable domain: EAGVAQSPRYKIIEKRQSVAFWCNPISGHATLYWYQQILGQGPKLLIQFQNNGVVDDSQLPKDRFSAERLKGVDSTLKIQPAKLEDSAVYLCASSSTDIDEKLFFGSGTQLSVL.